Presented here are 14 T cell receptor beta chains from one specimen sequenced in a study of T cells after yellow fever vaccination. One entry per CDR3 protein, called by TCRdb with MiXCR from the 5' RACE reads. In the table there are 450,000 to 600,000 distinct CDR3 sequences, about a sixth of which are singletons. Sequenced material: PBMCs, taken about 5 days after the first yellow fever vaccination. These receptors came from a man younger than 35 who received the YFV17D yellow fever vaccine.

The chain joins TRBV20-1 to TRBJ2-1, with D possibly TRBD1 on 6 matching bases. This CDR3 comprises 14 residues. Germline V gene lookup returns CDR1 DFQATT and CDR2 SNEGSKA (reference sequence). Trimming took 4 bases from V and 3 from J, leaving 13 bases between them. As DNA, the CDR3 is TGCAGTGCTATCAAACAGGGTCGCTACAATGAGCAGTTCTTC. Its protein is CSAIKQGRYNEQFF.

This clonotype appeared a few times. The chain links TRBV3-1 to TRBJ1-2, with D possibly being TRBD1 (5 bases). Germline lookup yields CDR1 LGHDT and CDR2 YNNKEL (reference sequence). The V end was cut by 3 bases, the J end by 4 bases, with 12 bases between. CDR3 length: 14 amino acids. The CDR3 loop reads CASSQGTFSYGYTF. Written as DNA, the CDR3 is TGTGCCAGCAGCCAGGGGACTTTTTCCTATGGCTACACCTTC.

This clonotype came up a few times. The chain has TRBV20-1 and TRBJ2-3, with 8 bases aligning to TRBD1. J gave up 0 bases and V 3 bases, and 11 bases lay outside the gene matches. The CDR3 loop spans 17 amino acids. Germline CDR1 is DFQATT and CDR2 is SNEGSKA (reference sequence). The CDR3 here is CSARVSTGGTSTDTQYF. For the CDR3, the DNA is TGCAGTGCTAGGGTCTCTACAGGGGGAACTAGCACAGATACGCAGTATTTT.

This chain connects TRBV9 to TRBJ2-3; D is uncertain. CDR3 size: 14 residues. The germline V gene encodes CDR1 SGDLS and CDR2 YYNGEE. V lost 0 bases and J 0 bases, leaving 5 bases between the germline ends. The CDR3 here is CASSVGSSTDTQYF. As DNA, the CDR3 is TGTGCCAGCAGCGTAGGAAGTAGCACAGATACGCAGTATTTT.

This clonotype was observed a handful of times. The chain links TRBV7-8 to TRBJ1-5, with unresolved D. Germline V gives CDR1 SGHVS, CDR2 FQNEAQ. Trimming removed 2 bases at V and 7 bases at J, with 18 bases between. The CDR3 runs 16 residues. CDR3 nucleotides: TGTGCCAGCAGCTTAACGCCTGCCGGGTCAGGACAGCCCCAGCATTTT. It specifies CASSLTPAGSGQPQHF.

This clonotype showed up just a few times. CDR3 nucleotides: TGTGCCAGCAGTTTTGGGGGTTCGACGATTTACGAGCAGTACTTC. Its translation is CASSFGGSTIYEQYF. The chain uses TRBV12-3 or TRBV12-4 and TRBJ2-7; D is tentatively TRBD1 or TRBD2 (5 bases each). V was clipped by 3 bases and J by 4 bases, with 16 bases between them. CDR3 length: 15 residues.

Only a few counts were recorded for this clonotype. CDR3 bases: TGTGCCAGCAGTTTTTCGGGGGGCATACATGGCTACACCTTC. It translates to CASSFSGGIHGYTF. The V call is TRBV12-3 or TRBV12-4, the J call TRBJ1-2, with D perhaps matching TRBD1 (6 bases). This CDR3 has 14 residues. V was cut by 3 bases and J by 6 bases, with 14 bases left in between.

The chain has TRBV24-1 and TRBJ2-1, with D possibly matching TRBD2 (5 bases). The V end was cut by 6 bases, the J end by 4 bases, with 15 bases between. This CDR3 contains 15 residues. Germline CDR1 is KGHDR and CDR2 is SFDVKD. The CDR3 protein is CATSRGRGIYNEQFF. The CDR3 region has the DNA TGTGCCACCAGTCGTGGACGGGGAATATACAATGAGCAGTTCTTC.

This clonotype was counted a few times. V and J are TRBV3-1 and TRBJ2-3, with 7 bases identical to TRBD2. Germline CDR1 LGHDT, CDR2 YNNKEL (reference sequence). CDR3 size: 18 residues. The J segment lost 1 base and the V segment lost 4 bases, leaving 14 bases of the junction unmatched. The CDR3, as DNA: TGTGCCAGCAGCCCCCGGCATGTAGCGGGTTCTCGCACAGATACGCAGTATTTT. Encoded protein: CASSPRHVAGSRTDTQYF.

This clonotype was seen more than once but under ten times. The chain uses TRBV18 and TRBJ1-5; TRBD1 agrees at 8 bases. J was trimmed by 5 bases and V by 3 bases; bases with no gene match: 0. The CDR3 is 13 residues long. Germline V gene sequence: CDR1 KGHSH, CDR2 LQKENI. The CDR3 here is CASSPTGDQPQHF. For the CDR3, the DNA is TGTGCCAGCTCACCGACAGGGGATCAGCCCCAGCATTTT. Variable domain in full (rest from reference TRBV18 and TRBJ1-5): NAGVMQNPRHLVRRRGQEARLRCSPMKGHSHVYWYRQLPEEGLKFMVYLQKENIIDESGMPKERFSAEFPKEGPSILRIQQVVRGDSAAYFCASSPTGDQPQHFGDGTRLSIL.

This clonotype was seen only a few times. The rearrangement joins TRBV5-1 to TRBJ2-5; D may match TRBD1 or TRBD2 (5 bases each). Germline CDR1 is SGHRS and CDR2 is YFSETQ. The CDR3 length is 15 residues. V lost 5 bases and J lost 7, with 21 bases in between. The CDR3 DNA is TGCGCCAGCAGACCGAGGGCAGGCAATGACAGGACCCAGTACTTC. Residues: CASRPRAGNDRTQYF.

As DNA, the CDR3 is TGTGCCACCAGCTCAATTCGACAGGGGCCTCAAGAGACCCAGTACTTC. Translation gives CATSSIRQGPQETQYF. The V call is TRBV15, the J call TRBJ2-5; 8 bases line up with TRBD1. CDR3 length equals 16 residues. With V trimmed by 5 bases and J by 2 bases, 10 bases remained unmatched. The germline CDR1 and CDR2 sequences are LNHNV and YYDKDF (reference sequence).

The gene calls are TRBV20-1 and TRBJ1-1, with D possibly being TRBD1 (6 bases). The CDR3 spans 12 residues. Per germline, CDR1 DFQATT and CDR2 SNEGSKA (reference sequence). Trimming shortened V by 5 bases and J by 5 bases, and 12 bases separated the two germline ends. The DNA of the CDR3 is TGCAGTGCTGGAGTAGGACAGACTGAAGCTTTCTTT. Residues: CSAGVGQTEAFF.

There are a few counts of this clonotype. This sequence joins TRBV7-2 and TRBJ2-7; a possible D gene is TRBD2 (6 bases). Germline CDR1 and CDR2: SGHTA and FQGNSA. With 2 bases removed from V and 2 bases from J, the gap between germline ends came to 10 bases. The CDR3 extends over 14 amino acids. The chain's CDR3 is CASSLTPGAYEQYV. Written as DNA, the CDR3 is TGTGCCAGCAGCTTAACTCCGGGGGCCTACGAGCAGTACGTC.